What follows is one TCR beta chain and its context. The V and J ends lost 0 bases and 9 bases, in that order; junction bases with no gene match: 7. This CDR3 is built from 15 residues. CDR1 SGDLS and CDR2 YYNGEE come from the germline V gene. Sequencing used immunoSEQ multiplex PCR; TCRdb keeps in-frame clones, though not all of them. The table shows around 100,000 clones, with 85% to 90% occurring only once. This sample is part of a study of control samples from healthy donors and cancer patients. The source of this sequence is a man in his sixties with lung cancer. Source material: PBMCs. The chain is built from TRBV9 and TRBJ2-4; TRBD1 matches at 9 bases. The chain's CDR3 is CASSVETGQGSIQYF. Here the CDR3 DNA reads TGTGCCAGCAGCGTAGAAACGGGACAGGGAAGCATTCAGTACTTC.